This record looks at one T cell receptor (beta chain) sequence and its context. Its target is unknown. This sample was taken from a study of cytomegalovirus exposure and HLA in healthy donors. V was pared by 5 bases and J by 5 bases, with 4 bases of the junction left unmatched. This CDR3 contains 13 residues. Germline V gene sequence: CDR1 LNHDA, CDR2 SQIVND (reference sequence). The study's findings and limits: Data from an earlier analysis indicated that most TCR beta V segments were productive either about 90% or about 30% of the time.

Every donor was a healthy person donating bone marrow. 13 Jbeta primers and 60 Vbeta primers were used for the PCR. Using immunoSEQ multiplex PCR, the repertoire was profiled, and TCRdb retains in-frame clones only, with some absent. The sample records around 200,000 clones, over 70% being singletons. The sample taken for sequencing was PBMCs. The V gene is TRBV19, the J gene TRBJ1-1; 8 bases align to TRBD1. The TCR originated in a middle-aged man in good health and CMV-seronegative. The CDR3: CASSPQGATEAFF. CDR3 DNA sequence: TGTGCCAGTAGTCCCCAGGGGGCAACTGAAGCTTTCTTT.